Listed here are 5 T cell receptor beta chains from one sample, sequenced in a study of T cells in women clearing cervical HPV infection. Method: immunoSEQ multiplex PCR; TCRdb's copy keeps in-frame clones and lacks some. Its clone listing holds approximately 31,000 clones. The specimen was blood buffy coat. These receptors all come from a woman aged 18-70 years with a cervical HPV16 infection that either progressed to CIN3+ or cleared (not recorded which).

Remarks on this clone: The missing CDR3 end, 3 residues past where the read stops, is filled in from the germline J gene. The chain is built from TRBV19 and TRBJ1-2; D perhaps matches TRBD1 (5 bases). The CDR3 has 14 amino acids. Deletions cut 10 bases from V and 3 bases from J, with 18 bases between. Germline CDR1 is LNHDA and CDR2 is SQIVND (reference sequence). The sequenced part of the CDR3 DNA is TGTGCCACCAGACCCAGGGAGTTGGACTATGGC. Amino acid sequence: CATRPRELDYG. The full CDR3 protein is CATRPRELDYGYTF.

Concerning this clone itself: The missing CDR3 end, 3 residues past where the read stops, is filled in from the germline J gene. The V gene is TRBV18, the J gene TRBJ1-2, with TRBD1 matching 7 bases. Germline CDR1 reads KGHSH; CDR2 reads LQKENI. This CDR3 has 15 residues. The chain's CDR3 is CASSPADRPYNDYTF. The DNA read from the CDR3 is TGTGCCAGCTCACCGGCGGACAGGCCGTACAATGAC.

About this clone: The sequenced fragment ends 3 residues before the CDR3 boundary, so the rest is inferred from the germline J gene. The chain uses TRBV27 and TRBJ1-1, with 8 bases fitting TRBD1. CDR1 and CDR2 from the germline V gene are MNHEY and SMNVEV (reference sequence). The ends lost 5 bases at V and 7 bases at J; junction bases unmatched: 12. CDR3 length: 15 amino acids. CDR3 DNA, as far as it was read: TGTGCCAGCAGTCCCCATGCCGACAGGGGCCATGAA. Amino acids: CASSPHADRGHE. The entire CDR3 sequence reads CASSPHADRGHEAFF.

On this clone itself: The read ends 3 residues before the CDR3 terminus; that terminus is restored from the germline J gene. The chain combines TRBV6-2 or TRBV6-3 with TRBJ1-5, with 7 bases that match TRBD1. Trimming removed 6 bases from V and 2 bases from J; junction bases left unmatched: 7. The CDR3 is 15 residues long. In germline, CDR1 is MNHEY, CDR2 SVGEGT. The CDR3 DNA, read in part, is TGTGCCAGCAGGGACAGGTCTCAAGGCAATCAGCCC. This translates into CASRDRSQGNQP. The whole CDR3 protein reads CASRDRSQGNQPQHF.

As to this clone: The CDR3 end falls 3 residues outside the read, so it is completed with the germline J gene. This rearrangement joins TRBV7-3 to TRBJ2-3, with D possibly TRBD2 on 5 matching bases. The CDR3 runs 13 residues. Germline V gives CDR1 SGHTA, CDR2 FQGTGA. CDR3 bases read: TGTGCCAGCAGCTTAGAGGGCTCGGAGACG. It specifies CASSLEGSET. The entire CDR3 protein is CASSLEGSETQYF.